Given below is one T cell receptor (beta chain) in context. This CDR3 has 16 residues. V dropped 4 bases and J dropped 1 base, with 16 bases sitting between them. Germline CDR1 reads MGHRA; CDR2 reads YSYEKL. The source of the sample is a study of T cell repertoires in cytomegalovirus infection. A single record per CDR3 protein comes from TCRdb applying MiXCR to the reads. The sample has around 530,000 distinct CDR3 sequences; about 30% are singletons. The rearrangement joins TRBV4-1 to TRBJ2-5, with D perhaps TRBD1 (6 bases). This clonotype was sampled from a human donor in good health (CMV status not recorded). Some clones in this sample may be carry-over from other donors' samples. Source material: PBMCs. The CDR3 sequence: CASSLALGRGQETQYF. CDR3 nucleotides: TGCGCCAGCAGCCTCGCCCTGGGCAGGGGCCAAGAGACCCAGTACTTC.